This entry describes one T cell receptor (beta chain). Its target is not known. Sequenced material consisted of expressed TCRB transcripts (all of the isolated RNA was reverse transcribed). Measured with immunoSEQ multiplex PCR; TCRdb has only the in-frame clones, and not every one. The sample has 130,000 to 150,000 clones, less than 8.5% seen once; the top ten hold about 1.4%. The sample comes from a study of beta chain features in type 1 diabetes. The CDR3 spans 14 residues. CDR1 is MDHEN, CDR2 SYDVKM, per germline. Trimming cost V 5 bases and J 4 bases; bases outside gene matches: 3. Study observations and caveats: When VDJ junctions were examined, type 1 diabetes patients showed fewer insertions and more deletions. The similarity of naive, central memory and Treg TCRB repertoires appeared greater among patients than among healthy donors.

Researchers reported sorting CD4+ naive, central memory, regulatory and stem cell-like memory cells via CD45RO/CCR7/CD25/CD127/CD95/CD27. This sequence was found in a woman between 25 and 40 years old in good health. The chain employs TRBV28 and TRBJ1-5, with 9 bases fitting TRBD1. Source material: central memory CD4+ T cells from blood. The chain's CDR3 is CASSLDRGNQPQHF. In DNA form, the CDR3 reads TGTGCCAGCAGTCTGGACAGGGGTAATCAGCCCCAGCATTTT.